This T cell receptor (beta chain) comes out of a study of response to subunit inactivated influenza vaccine. Study-wide results and caveats: Seasonal influenza vaccination, on each occasion, was suggested by the authors to recruit few new T cells.

This clonotype was detected many times. Its target is not known. Trimming pared 1 base from V and 1 base from J, leaving 13 bases between. Per germline, CDR1 LGHDT and CDR2 YNNKEL (reference sequence). This CDR3 is 16 amino acids long. TCRdb called the RT-PCR reads again in MiXCR, with one record for every CDR3 protein. The sample holds 150,000 or so distinct CDR3 sequences, 11% seen once. The starting material was non-naive T cells sorted from PBMCs, obtained more than 35 days after vaccination. The chain employs TRBV3-1 and TRBJ2-5; D unclear. This sequence was found in a man in his forties or fifties who received an inactivated influenza vaccine. DNA for the CDR3: TGTGCCAGCAGCCAAGTTTTGCAGGCTCGCCAAGAGACCCAGTACTTC. Its translation is CASSQVLQARQETQYF.